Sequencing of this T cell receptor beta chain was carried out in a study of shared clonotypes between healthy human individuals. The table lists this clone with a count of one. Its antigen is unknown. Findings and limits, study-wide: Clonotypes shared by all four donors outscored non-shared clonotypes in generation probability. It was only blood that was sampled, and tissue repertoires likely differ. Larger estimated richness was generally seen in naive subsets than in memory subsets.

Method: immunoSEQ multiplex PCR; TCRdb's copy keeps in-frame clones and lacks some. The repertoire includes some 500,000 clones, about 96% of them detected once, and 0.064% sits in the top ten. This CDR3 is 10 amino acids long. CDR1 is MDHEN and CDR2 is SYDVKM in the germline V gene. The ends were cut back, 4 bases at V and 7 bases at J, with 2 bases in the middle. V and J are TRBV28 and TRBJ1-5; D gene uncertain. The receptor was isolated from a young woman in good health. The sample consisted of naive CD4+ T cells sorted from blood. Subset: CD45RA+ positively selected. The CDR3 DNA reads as TGTGCCAGCAGTTGGCAGCCCCAGCATTTT. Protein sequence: CASSWQPQHF.